The 23 T cell receptor beta chains below all came from one sample that was sequenced in a study of CD8+CD57+ T cells in acquired aplastic anemia. For CDR3 and TCR beta VDJ profiling, genomic DNA was the template used. From the reads, TCRdb called clonotypes with MiXCR, one entry per CDR3 protein. This sample has about 190,000 distinct CDR3 sequences, with approximately 50% found just once. Sequencing was performed on sorted CD4+, CD8+, or CD8+CD57+ T cells (not recorded which) from PBMCs. Every receptor here comes from a human donor in good health, serving as a control.

The chain joins TRBV19 to TRBJ2-5; 8 nucleotides agree with TRBD2. Germline assignment: CDR1 LNHDA and CDR2 SQIVND (reference sequence). V trimming: 3 bases; J trimming: 4 bases; junction bases outside the gene matches: 10. This CDR3 comprises 16 residues. The CDR3 reads CASSIRSGSAGETQYF. As DNA, the CDR3 is TGTGCCAGTAGTATTAGGAGCGGGAGTGCTGGAGAGACCCAGTACTTC.

This clonotype was detected many times. V and J are TRBV28 and TRBJ1-1; TRBD1 aligns across 8 bases. Per the germline V gene, CDR1 is MDHEN and CDR2 is SYDVKM. Unmatched junction bases numbered 9, after V lost 5 bases and J lost 4 bases. This CDR3 is 15 amino acids long. CDR3 region: CASSPSDRVTTEAFF. CDR3 bases: TGTGCCAGCAGTCCCTCGGACAGGGTGACCACTGAAGCTTTCTTT.

CDR3 DNA sequence: TGTGCCAGTACCATACAGGGGGCGCTTACTGAAGCTTTCTTT. It encodes CASTIQGALTEAFF. The chain joins TRBV19 to TRBJ1-1; 9 bases are shared with TRBD1. J lost 5 bases, V lost 7 bases, and 8 bases had no gene match. This CDR3 comprises 14 residues. Germline lookup yields CDR1 LNHDA and CDR2 SQIVND (reference sequence).

This clonotype was recorded once. The CDR3 loop is CSARGTSGGAYYNEQFF. The CDR3 bases are TGCAGTGCTAGAGGGACTAGCGGGGGGGCCTACTACAATGAGCAGTTCTTC. V gene TRBV20-1 combines with J gene TRBJ2-1; 15 bases fit TRBD2. Germline V CDR1 and CDR2: DFQATT, SNEGSKA (reference sequence). J gave up 3 bases and V 1 base, and 4 bases lay outside the gene matches. The CDR3 is made up of 17 amino acids.

The J gene is TRBJ2-3, the V gene TRBV7-2, with 11 bases that match TRBD1. The V gene end was trimmed by 0 bases and the J gene end by 5 bases; junction bases not matched to a gene: 4. This CDR3 contains 16 residues. Germline V gives CDR1 SGHTA, CDR2 FQGNSA. The CDR3 loop is CASSLAPGTGGDTQYF. The CDR3 DNA reads as TGTGCCAGCAGCTTAGCGCCTGGGACAGGGGGAGATACGCAGTATTTT.

V and J are TRBV15 and TRBJ1-1; possible D gene TRBD1, 5 bases. CDR1 is LNHNV, CDR2 YYDKDF, per germline (reference sequence). This CDR3 comprises 14 residues. V lost 4 bases and J 1 base, leaving 10 bases between the germline ends. The CDR3 nucleotides are TGTGCCACCAGCACACGACAGACGAACACTGAAGCTTTCTTT. Encoded protein: CATSTRQTNTEAFF.

This clonotype was counted between two and nine times. The chain combines TRBV12-3 or TRBV12-4 with TRBJ2-7; 7 bases map to TRBD1. With 3 bases clipped from V and 3 bases from J, the junction kept 8 bases outside the gene matches. CDR3 length equals 15 residues. The CDR3, as DNA: TGTGCCAGCAGTTTCGGGACAGCCTCGGGCTACGAGCAGTACTTC. Residues: CASSFGTASGYEQYF.

This clonotype was counted between two and nine times. This chain connects TRBV7-9 to TRBJ1-2; D not resolved. Trimming pared 2 bases from V and 2 bases from J, leaving 9 bases between. Germline V gives CDR1 SEHNR, CDR2 FQNEAQ (reference sequence). This CDR3 has 14 residues. This CDR3 is CASSLSPENYGYTF. The DNA of the CDR3 is TGTGCCAGCAGCTTAAGCCCAGAGAACTATGGCTACACCTTC.

The chain is built from TRBV20-1 and TRBJ1-2; TRBD1 matches 8 bases. CDR3 length: 14 amino acids. Looked up from germline, CDR1 is DFQATT and CDR2 is SNEGSKA (reference sequence). V shed 1 base and J 4 bases; nucleotides not matched to a gene: 5. The CDR3 region is CSARVGDRLYGYTF. The CDR3, as DNA: TGCAGTGCTAGAGTCGGGGACAGGCTCTATGGCTACACCTTC.

This clonotype appeared many times. The rearrangement joins TRBV6-1 to TRBJ1-2; D not resolved. The CDR3 has 14 amino acids. Germline V gene data show CDR1 as MNHNS and CDR2 as SASEGT. V was pared by 2 bases and J by 3 bases, with 10 bases between. The CDR3 is CASSEKQSYYGYTF. The CDR3 nucleotides are TGTGCCAGCAGTGAAAAACAGTCTTACTATGGCTACACCTTC.

A remark on this clonotype: No conserved phenylalanine or tryptophan is present at the end of the CDR3, so a read error is the likely explanation. The chain combines TRBV18 with TRBJ1-1; D gene unclear. The V and J ends lost 2 bases and 0 bases respectively, with 10 bases between them. Germline values: CDR1 KGHSH, CDR2 LQKENI. The CDR3 runs 15 residues. The CDR3 DNA sequence: TGTGCCAGCTCACCAAACAAGGCTCTGAACACTGAAGCTTTCCTT. As protein: CASSPNKALNTEAFL.

V gene TRBV29-1 combines with J gene TRBJ1-1; 11 bases line up with TRBD1. The CDR3 sequence is 13 residues long. CDR1 and CDR2 from the germline V gene are SQVTM and ANQGSEA. V gave up 8 bases and J gave up 5 bases; unmatched junction bases: 7. The CDR3 here is CSTRTGGWTEAFF. The CDR3 bases are TGCAGCACCCGGACAGGGGGCTGGACTGAAGCTTTCTTT.

With respect to this clonotype: The junction departs from germline at one end; a sequencing error may be responsible. DNA of the CDR3: TGTGCCAGCAGCCTAGTCTGGAACACCGGGGAGCTGGTTTTT. It encodes CASSLVWNTGELVF. The rearrangement links TRBV11-3 to TRBJ2-2; the D gene is possibly TRBD2 (5 bases). Germline V gene data show CDR1 as SGHNT and CDR2 as YENEEA. The length of the CDR3 is 14 residues.

Here the CDR3 reads CASSQDTGGNSPLHF. DNA for the CDR3: TGTGCCAGCAGCCAAGATACCGGGGGGAATTCACCCCTCCACTTT. The gene calls are TRBV4-2 and TRBJ1-6; tentative D call: TRBD1 (5 bases). V lost 0 bases and J lost 7, with 10 bases in between. The CDR3 totals 15 residues. Germline lookup yields CDR1 LGHNA and CDR2 YNFKEQ.

This clonotype was detected ten times or more. The genes are TRBV7-3 and TRBJ2-5; 12 bases are a match to TRBD1. The CDR3 extends over 18 amino acids. V trimming: 4 bases; J trimming: 0 bases; junction bases outside the gene matches: 9. The V gene's germline CDR1 is SGHTA and CDR2 FQGTGA. The CDR3 DNA reads TGTGCCAGCAGCTCCGGCGGGACAGGGGGCCGGTACCAAGAGACCCAGTACTTC. Protein product: CASSSGGTGGRYQETQYF.

This clonotype was counted between two and nine times. The rearrangement links TRBV7-9 to TRBJ2-7; D gene unclear. Germline loops: CDR1 SEHNR, CDR2 FQNEAQ (reference sequence). V was trimmed by 3 bases and J by 3 bases, leaving 6 bases between them. The length of the CDR3 is 12 residues. The CDR3 reads CASSLPGYEQYF. The CDR3, as DNA: TGTGCCAGCAGCTTGCCAGGCTACGAGCAGTACTTC.

A note on this clonotype: Here the CDR3 omits its conserved ending phenylalanine or tryptophan, so a read error is the likely source. The DNA is left out, because the CDR3 cannot be placed on it with certainty; the CDR3 is given as TCRdb lists it. The V and J genes are TRBV7-3 and TRBJ1-5; whether TRBD1, the table's D call, matches the DNA was not checked. Germline V gene sequence: CDR1 SGHTA, CDR2 FQGTGA. The CDR3 adds up to 11 amino acids, both ends counted. CDR3 residues: CASSLRTGGRS.

This sequence joins TRBV7-2 and TRBJ2-1; the match to TRBD2 covers 11 bases. Germline CDR1 SGHTA, CDR2 FQGNSA. Trimming removed 5 bases from V and 5 bases from J; junction bases left unmatched: 8. This CDR3 spans 16 amino acids. The CDR3 nucleotides are TGTGCCAGCAGCCAAACACGTAGCGGGGGGGACAATGAGCAGTTCTTC. Protein sequence: CASSQTRSGGDNEQFF.

This clonotype has a count of ten or more. The chain joins TRBV5-8 to TRBJ2-6; TRBD1 aligns across 12 bases. Germline assignment: CDR1 SGHTS and CDR2 YDEGEE. The CDR3 contains 19 residues. After removal of 3 bases from V and 2 bases from J, the junction contained 9 bases not matched to a gene. The CDR3 is CASSSPGQGARAGANVLTF. The CDR3 DNA reads as TGTGCCAGCAGCTCTCCGGGACAGGGGGCTAGAGCTGGGGCCAACGTCCTGACTTTC.

This clonotype was counted ten times or more. The chain has TRBV7-3 and TRBJ2-6; TRBD1 matches at 8 bases. V shed 2 bases and J 0 bases; nucleotides not matched to a gene: 3. Germline V gene sequence: CDR1 SGHTA, CDR2 FQGTGA. The CDR3 contains 17 residues. CDR3 region: CASSLQGASSGANVLTF. The CDR3 bases are TGTGCCAGCAGCTTACAGGGGGCAAGCTCTGGGGCCAACGTCCTGACTTTC.

This chain connects TRBV7-2 to TRBJ2-6, with 15 bases that match TRBD2. Germline values: CDR1 SGHTA, CDR2 FQGNSA. The trim removed 0 bases at V and 9 bases at J, leaving 6 bases unmatched. The length of the CDR3 is 18 residues. The CDR3 coding sequence is TGTGCCAGCAGCTTAGCCCCCGGGACTAGCGGGGGGATCAACGTCCTGACTTTC. It is translated as CASSLAPGTSGGINVLTF.

Only a few counts were recorded for this clonotype. J is TRBJ1-2 and V is TRBV28, with 10 bases that match TRBD1. This CDR3 is built from 13 residues. Germline CDR1 and CDR2: MDHEN and SYDVKM. The V segment lost 6 bases and the J segment 9 bases; nucleotides outside the gene matches: 7. The CDR3 reads CASRPGQGFSYTF. The CDR3 DNA sequence: TGTGCCAGCAGGCCGGGACAGGGGTTTAGCTACACCTTC.

This clonotype was picked up many times. The chain carries TRBV2 and TRBJ1-2, with D maybe TRBD1 (6 bases). V lost 2 bases to trimming and J lost 7 bases, with 11 bases between them. The germline CDR1 and CDR2 sequences are SNHLY and FYNNEI. This CDR3 is 13 amino acids long. The CDR3 reads CASSERGASGYTF. Written as DNA, the CDR3 is TGTGCCAGCAGTGAACGGGGGGCGAGTGGCTACACCTTC.